The next 14 T cell receptor beta chains were all read from a single sample in a study of cytomegalovirus exposure and HLA in healthy donors. PCR employed 60 Vbeta and 13 Jbeta primers. TCRdb's copy holds only in-frame clones and misses some; the assay was immunoSEQ multiplex PCR. The data contain 200,000 to 250,000 clones, over 65% of them singletons. The sequencing sample was made of PBMCs. All receptors derive from a man between 18 and 35 years old in good health and CMV-seronegative.

The CDR3 spells CSVGKRGRTSNYNEQFF. CDR3 nucleotides: TGCAGCGTGGGAAAGCGGGGTCGGACTAGCAACTACAATGAGCAGTTCTTC. This rearrangement joins TRBV29-1 to TRBJ2-1, with 8 nucleotides matching TRBD2. The germline gives CDR1 SQVTM, CDR2 ANQGSEA. The V segment lost 6 bases and the J segment 3 bases; nucleotides outside the gene matches: 16. The CDR3 has 17 residues.

The chain recombines TRBV12-5 with TRBJ2-1; 11 bases fit TRBD2. V was pared by 6 bases and J by 5 bases, with 12 bases of the junction left unmatched. Germline CDR1 is LGHNT and CDR2 is FRNRAP. CDR3 length equals 17 residues. CDR3 protein: CASGPRLAGREHNEQFF. The CDR3, as DNA: TGTGCTAGTGGCCCAAGACTAGCGGGAAGGGAACACAATGAGCAGTTCTTC. The variable domain in full, completed from reference TRBV12-5 and TRBJ2-1, reads DARVTQTPRHKVTEMGQEVTMRCQPILGHNTVFWYRQTMMQGLELLAYFRNRAPLDDSGMPKDRFSAEMPDATLATLKIQPSEPRDSAVYFCASGPRLAGREHNEQFFGPGTRLTVL.

The chain uses TRBV5-4 and TRBJ2-7; TRBD2 is a possible D gene (6 bases). Trimming cost V 5 bases and J 6 bases, with 21 bases left between them. This CDR3 region has 15 residues. Germline CDR1 and CDR2: SGHNT and YYREEE (reference sequence). The CDR3 sequence: CASRPLPGEGGEQYF. The DNA of the CDR3 is TGTGCCAGCAGACCGTTGCCGGGAGAGGGCGGCGAGCAGTACTTC.

A word on this clone: In the same sample, other DNA sequences code for this CDR3. The chain carries TRBV30 and TRBJ2-7; 10 nucleotides align to TRBD1. This CDR3 has 14 residues. The germline CDR1 and CDR2 sequences are GTSNPN and SVGIG (reference sequence). V trimming: 5 bases; J trimming: 4 bases; junction bases outside the gene matches: 8. The CDR3 nucleotides read TGTGCCTGGTCCCCCGGGACAGGGGATTACGAGCAGTACTTC. As protein: CAWSPGTGDYEQYF.

The genes are TRBV29-1 and TRBJ2-3, with TRBD1 identical over 10 bases. The V gene end was trimmed by 6 bases and the J gene end by 3 bases; junction bases not matched to a gene: 9. Germline V gene sequence: CDR1 SQVTM, CDR2 ANQGSEA. The CDR3 has 15 amino acids. The CDR3 spells CSVARPGQGTDTQYF. CDR3 DNA: TGCAGCGTCGCCAGACCGGGACAGGGGACAGATACGCAGTATTTT.

The CDR3 DNA is TGTGCCAGCAGCCCCCGCCCCAGCGGGAGGGCCTCCTACGAGCAGTACTTC. It translates to CASSPRPSGRASYEQYF. The chain has TRBV5-4 and TRBJ2-7; 10 bases fit TRBD2. Germline loops: CDR1 SGHNT, CDR2 YYREEE (reference sequence). The CDR3 has 17 amino acids. Unmatched junction bases numbered 10, after V lost 4 bases and J lost 0 bases. Full variable domain (outside the CDR3, taken from reference TRBV5-4 and TRBJ2-7): ETGVTQSPTHLIKTRGQQVTLRCSSQSGHNTVSWYQQALGQGPQFIFQYYREEENGRGNFPPRFSGLQFPNYSSELNVNALELDDSALYLCASSPRPSGRASYEQYFGPGTRLTVT.

This chain links TRBV9 with TRBJ2-7, with a possible D match to TRBD1 (5 bases). Deletions cut 3 bases from V and 3 bases from J, with 7 bases between. The CDR3 spans 12 residues. Germline lookup yields CDR1 SGDLS and CDR2 YYNGEE. The CDR3, as DNA: TGTGCCAGCAGCGAGGGGAACTACGAGCAGTACTTC. It encodes CASSEGNYEQYF.

The chain is built from TRBV13 and TRBJ2-1, with 7 positions matching TRBD2. The germline V gene has CDR1 PRHDT and CDR2 FYEKMQ (reference sequence). The CDR3 consists of 17 residues. J lost 4 bases, V lost 2 bases, and 11 bases had no gene match. In nucleotides, the CDR3 is TGTGCCAGCAGCTTACAAGGCGGGACTACAGTATACAATGAGCAGTTCTTC. Protein product: CASSLQGGTTVYNEQFF.

This clone is a singleton in its sample. V and J are TRBV28 and TRBJ2-1; 9 bases are a match to TRBD1. Germline V lookup: CDR1 MDHEN, CDR2 SYDVKM. V was clipped by 5 bases and J by 7 bases; unmatched bases: 6. The CDR3 spans 14 residues. The DNA for the CDR3 is TGTGCCAGCAGTGCCCCGGACAGGGGTAATGAGCAGTTCTTC. Encoded protein: CASSAPDRGNEQFF. Variable domain in full (rest from reference TRBV28 and TRBJ2-1): DVKVTQSSRYLVKRTGEKVFLECVQDMDHENMFWYRQDPGLGLRLIYFSYDVKMKEKGDIPEGYSVSREKKERFSLILESASTNQTSMYLCASSAPDRGNEQFFGPGTRLTVL.

J is TRBJ1-3 and V is TRBV4-2; no clear D. CDR3 size: 16 residues. The V gene lost 0 bases and the J gene lost 4 bases, with 13 bases spanning the gap. The V gene's germline CDR1 is LGHNA and CDR2 YNFKEQ. The CDR3 spells CASSQDFGVDGNTIYF. Here the CDR3 DNA reads TGTGCCAGCAGCCAAGACTTCGGGGTAGACGGAAACACCATATATTTT.

The V and J genes are TRBV11-2 and TRBJ2-3, with TRBD2 matching over 9 bases. Trimming at V came to 10 bases and at J to 3 bases, leaving 11 bases not matched to a gene. Germline CDR1 is SGHAT and CDR2 is FQNNGV. The CDR3 runs to 15 residues. This CDR3 is CATGSGRLGTDTQYF. The CDR3 DNA is TGTGCCACTGGGAGCGGGAGGCTCGGGACAGATACGCAGTATTTT.

The rearrangement uses TRBV29-1 and TRBJ2-1, with 8 positions matching TRBD2. Germline-derived CDR1 and CDR2 are SQVTM and ANQGSEA. This CDR3 is built from 15 residues. Trimming took 3 bases from V and 7 from J; bases not matched to a gene: 11. The DNA for the CDR3 is TGCAGCGTTGATTTTAGCGGGAACTCCGGGAATGAGCAGTTCTTC. It yields the protein CSVDFSGNSGNEQFF.

The chain recombines TRBV12-5 with TRBJ2-1, with 8 bases that match TRBD2. The CDR3 spans 16 residues. Looked up from germline, CDR1 is LGHNT and CDR2 is FRNRAP. The V and J ends lost 5 bases and 4 bases, in that order; junction bases with no gene match: 10. CDR3: CASGDIAGSWYNEQFF. The CDR3 DNA is TGTGCTAGTGGTGACATAGCGGGATCGTGGTACAATGAGCAGTTCTTC.

The chain uses TRBV9 and TRBJ1-3; TRBD1 matches at 7 bases. The V and J ends lost 3 bases and 0 bases, in that order; junction bases with no gene match: 3. This CDR3 comprises 15 residues. CDR1 and CDR2 (germline): SGDLS, YYNGEE. The CDR3 DNA is TGTGCCAGCAGCGCTAGGGACAGCTCTGGAAACACCATATATTTT. Its protein is CASSARDSSGNTIYF.